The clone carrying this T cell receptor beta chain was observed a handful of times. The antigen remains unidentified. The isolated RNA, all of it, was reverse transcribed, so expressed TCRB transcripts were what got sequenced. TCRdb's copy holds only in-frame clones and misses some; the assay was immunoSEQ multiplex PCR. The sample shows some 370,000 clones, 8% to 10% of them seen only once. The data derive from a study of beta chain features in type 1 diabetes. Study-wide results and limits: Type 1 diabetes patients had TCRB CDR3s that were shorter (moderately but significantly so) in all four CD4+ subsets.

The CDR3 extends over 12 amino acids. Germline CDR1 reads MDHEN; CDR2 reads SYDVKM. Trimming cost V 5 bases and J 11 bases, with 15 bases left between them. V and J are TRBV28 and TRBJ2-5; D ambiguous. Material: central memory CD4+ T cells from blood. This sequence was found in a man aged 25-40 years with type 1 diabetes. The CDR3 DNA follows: TGTGCCAGCAGTCCTCCGCAAAGAGAGCAGTACTTC. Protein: CASSPPQREQYF.